This T cell receptor (beta chain) comes out of a study of cytomegalovirus exposure and HLA in healthy donors. Across the whole study: Among about 179 million T cells, an earlier analysis found 90 million to 130 million unique TCR beta sequences.

General study results and limits: Reports showed the classifier diagnosing cytomegalovirus status with high specificity and sensitivity. In a later analysis, several top co-occurrence clusters appeared linked to parvovirus B19, influenza, CMV and Epstein-Barr virus. There were under 200 TCR beta chains listed as cytomegalovirus-associated.

In the case of this clone: What it binds is not known.

Vbeta (60) and Jbeta (13) primers were used in the PCR. Some clones are missing from TCRdb's copy, which holds only in-frame ones; the method was immunoSEQ multiplex PCR. The table shows around 150,000 clones, with around four fifths occurring only once. The TCR was taken from a woman between 45 and 60 years old in good health and CMV-seropositive. Sequencing used PBMCs.

CDR3 protein: CASSLVAGSRELFF. The CDR3 region has the DNA TGCGCCAGCAGCTTGGTGGCAGGCAGCCGGGAGCTGTTTTTT. The rearrangement uses TRBV5-1 and TRBJ2-2; no clear D gene. The CDR3 length is 14 residues. V was cut by 0 bases and J by 9 bases, with 12 bases left in between. Germline V gives CDR1 SGHRS, CDR2 YFSETQ.